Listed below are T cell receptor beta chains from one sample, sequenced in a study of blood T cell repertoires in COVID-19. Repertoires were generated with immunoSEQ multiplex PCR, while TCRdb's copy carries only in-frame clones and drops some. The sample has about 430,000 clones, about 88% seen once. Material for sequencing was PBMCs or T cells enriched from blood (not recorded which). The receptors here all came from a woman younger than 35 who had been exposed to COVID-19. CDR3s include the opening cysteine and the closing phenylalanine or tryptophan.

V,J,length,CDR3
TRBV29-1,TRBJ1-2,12,CSVDTLDYGYTF
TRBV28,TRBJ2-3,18,CASSTRTSGGSRTDTQYF
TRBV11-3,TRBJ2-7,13,CASSLSGSYEQYF
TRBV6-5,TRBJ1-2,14,CASSYLGGDYGYTF
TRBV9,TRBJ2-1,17,CASSVSPSAGGLNEQFF
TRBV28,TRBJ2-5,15,CASRPGPQGGETQYF
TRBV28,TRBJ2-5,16,CASSLFTSGTASTQYF
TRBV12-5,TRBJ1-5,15,CASGGDRPLNQPQHF
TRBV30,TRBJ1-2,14,CAWSEAGGYYGYTF
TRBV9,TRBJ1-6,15,CASSSRGQYNSPLHF
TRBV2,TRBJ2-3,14,CASNGQGARDTQYF
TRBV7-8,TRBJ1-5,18,CASSLVSGWQDFGLTQHF
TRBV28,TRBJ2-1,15,CASSPGGAAYNEQFF
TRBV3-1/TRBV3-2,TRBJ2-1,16,CASSQQTSPNSNEQFF
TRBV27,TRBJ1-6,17,CASSLFDQASYNSPLHF
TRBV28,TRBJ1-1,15,CASRPRDRGPTEAFF
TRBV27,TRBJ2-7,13,CASSLAGPYEQYF
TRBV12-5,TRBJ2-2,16,CASGLSQGPNTGELFF
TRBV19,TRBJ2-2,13,CASSFGEIGELFF
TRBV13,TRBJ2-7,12,CASSLGGYEQYF
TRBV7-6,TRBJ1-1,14,CASSYLQKNTEAFF
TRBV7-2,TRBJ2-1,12,CASSLVRVEQFF
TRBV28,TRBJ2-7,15,CASRGAGQGSYEQYF
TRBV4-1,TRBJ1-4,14,CASREVGQGQKLFF
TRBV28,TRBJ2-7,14,CASSLPGHRYEQYF
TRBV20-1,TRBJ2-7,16,CSASDGTGGSSYEQYF
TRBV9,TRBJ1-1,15,CASSEGGQLNTEAFF
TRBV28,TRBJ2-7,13,CASSSQDFYEQYF
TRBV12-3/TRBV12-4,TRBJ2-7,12,CASSPGGYEQYF
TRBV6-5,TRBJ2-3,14,CAGTRTSGTDTQYF
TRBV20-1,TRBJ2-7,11,CSGGISYEQYF
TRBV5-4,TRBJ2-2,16,CASSPLTGWDTGELFF